Listed below are T cell receptor beta chains from one sample, sequenced in a study of shared clonotypes between healthy human individuals. The repertoire was sequenced with immunoSEQ multiplex PCR; TCRdb's copy has only in-frame clones and lacks some. There are approximately 700,000 clones in the sample; about 80% occur only once, and around 1.8% lies in the top ten. What was sequenced was memory CD4+ T cells sorted from blood. The receptors were sampled from a woman in her 30s in good health. Each CDR3 is given without its conserved first and last residue. Some rows have no size entry. The others give once, few or many, or a class for an expanded clone.

ASSSGLAGTNTGELF | TRBV7-2 | . | TRBJ2-2
ASSLLGQAGNTIY | TRBV19 | once | TRBJ1-3
ASRGTGQPQH | TRBV2 | . | TRBJ1-5
ASSFSRDKSSYNEQF | TRBV28 | few | TRBJ2-1
ASSRYSGRRGNEQF | TRBV5-6 | . | TRBJ2-1
ASSGGSVNTEAF | TRBV2 | few | TRBJ1-1
ASSSPVTGEAF | TRBV28 | . | TRBJ1-1
ASSLLAGGLTGELF | TRBV27 | . | TRBJ2-2
ASSQERVGSYGYT | TRBV4-2 | . | TRBJ1-2
AISESFEQY | TRBV10-3 | . | TRBJ2-7
ASRLGTTNEQF | TRBV6-5 | . | TRBJ2-1
ASSLGAGGGGEQF | TRBV28 | . | TRBJ2-1
ASSGHSGQANYGYT | TRBV11-2 | . | TRBJ1-2
ASSYGQGRTLETQY | TRBV5-1 | . | TRBJ2-5
ASSERELREQY | TRBV2 | few | TRBJ2-7
ASSTATDRGA | TRBV28 | . | TRBJ2-7
ASSHEQY | TRBV5-1 | . | TRBJ2-7
ASSHLGQVVWEEQY | TRBV4-1 | . | TRBJ2-7
ASSRGHYGYT | TRBV27 | . | TRBJ1-2
ASSSGSGIYEQY | TRBV27 | many | TRBJ2-7
ASSSKYRGQGSNEQY | TRBV7-6 | . | TRBJ2-7
ASSLASVSDTQY | TRBV5-6 | once | TRBJ2-3
ASSMTGFGNTIY | TRBV5-1 | once | TRBJ1-3
ASSGGIQF | TRBV6-5 | . | TRBJ2-1
ASREYNQPQH | TRBV28 | once | TRBJ1-5
ASYPGTGTLEQY | TRBV5-1 | . | TRBJ2-7
ASSFSSTYADSLGGGIYEQY | TRBV27 | . | TRBJ2-7
AISDGNSGNTIY | TRBV10-3 | many | TRBJ1-3
ASSLLVGSYNEQF | TRBV5-5 | . | TRBJ2-1
ASSSLTHSSGANVLT | TRBV27 | . | TRBJ2-6
ASSEGWVQPQH | TRBV6-1 | . | TRBJ1-5
AWSHPGLAGINEQF | TRBV30 | . | TRBJ2-1
ASSPRPGQGAYEQY | TRBV5-5 | . | TRBJ2-7
ASSAGHQETQY | TRBV7-8 | . | TRBJ2-5
ASSPLAGGPKSTDTQY | TRBV10-1 | . | TRBJ2-3
ASSSLSLSPNTEAF | TRBV6-5 | many | TRBJ1-1
ASSPWTGGNARDEQY | TRBV7-9 | . | TRBJ2-7
ASSPSGSYEQY | TRBV18 | many | .
ATSRDLPGLSLTYEQY | TRBV15 | . | TRBJ2-7
ASREGQIFTGELF | TRBV6-5 | few | TRBJ2-2
AWTPRDYSYNEQF | TRBV30 | . | TRBJ2-1
SVGEVSSLGYT | TRBV29-1 | . | TRBJ1-2
SVRTGQETQY | TRBV29-1 | . | TRBJ2-5
ASSSTGGVSNQPQH | TRBV19 | . | TRBJ1-5
ASSLELARTRNTQY | TRBV5-1 | few | TRBJ2-3
ASSSQILGTQY | TRBV7-2 | many | TRBJ2-5
ASSLVTVGYGYT | TRBV11-2 | . | TRBJ1-2
ASSLPPASGKEYFYEQY | TRBV28 | . | TRBJ2-7
SVEDRSGGYT | TRBV29-1 | . | TRBJ1-2
ASSQEAGRDTGELF | TRBV4-1 | . | TRBJ2-2
ASSQSGQGAWEKLF | TRBV14 | once | TRBJ1-4
ASRLAGGPHNEQF | TRBV28 | . | TRBJ2-1
ASSPALYGYT | TRBV28 | few | TRBJ1-2